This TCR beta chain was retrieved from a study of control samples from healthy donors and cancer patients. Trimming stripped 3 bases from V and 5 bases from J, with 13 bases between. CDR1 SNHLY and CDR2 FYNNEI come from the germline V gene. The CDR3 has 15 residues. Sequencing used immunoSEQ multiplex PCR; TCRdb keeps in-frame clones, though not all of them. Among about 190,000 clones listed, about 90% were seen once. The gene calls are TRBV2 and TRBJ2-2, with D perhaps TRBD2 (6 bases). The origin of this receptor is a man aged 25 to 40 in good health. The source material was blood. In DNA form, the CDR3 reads TGTGCCAGCAGTGACAGGGAGGCGAGTACCGGGGAGCTGTTTTTT. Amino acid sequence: CASSDREASTGELFF.